This T cell receptor beta chain was found in a study of OX40 agonist ivuxolimab in advanced cancers. Looking at the study overall: Clinicians treated patients with ivuxolimab, an agonistic anti-OX40 (CD134) antibody. Regarding the study as a whole: Specificity for antigen went undetermined in the expanded peripheral T cells.

Concerning this clone itself: Its antigen is undetermined.

No patient had autoimmune disease or received systemic immunosuppression. The CDR3 sequence is 14 residues long. Looked up from germline, CDR1 is LGHNT and CDR2 is FRNRAP. V was pared by 6 bases and J by 3 bases, with 6 bases of the junction left unmatched. Only in-frame clones appear in the TCRdb table, and some are missing; sequencing was by immunoSEQ multiplex PCR. This sample yields 25,000 to 35,000 clones, of which about 81% are seen a single time; roughly 20% belongs to the top ten. The chain is built from TRBV12-5 and TRBJ1-2; TRBD1 agrees at 8 bases. This clonotype originated in an adult with an advanced solid tumor such as melanoma, head and neck, liver or kidney cancer. The source was CD4+ or CD8+ T cells sorted from blood, collected in a trial of the OX40 agonist ivuxolimab. CDR3 region: CASGLDRADYGYTF. CDR3 bases: TGTGCTAGTGGCCTGGACAGGGCGGACTATGGCTACACCTTC. The whole variable domain, filled in from reference TRBV12-5 and TRBJ1-2, reads DARVTQTPRHKVTEMGQEVTMRCQPILGHNTVFWYRQTMMQGLELLAYFRNRAPLDDSGMPKDRFSAEMPDATLATLKIQPSEPRDSAVYFCASGLDRADYGYTFGSGTRLTVV.